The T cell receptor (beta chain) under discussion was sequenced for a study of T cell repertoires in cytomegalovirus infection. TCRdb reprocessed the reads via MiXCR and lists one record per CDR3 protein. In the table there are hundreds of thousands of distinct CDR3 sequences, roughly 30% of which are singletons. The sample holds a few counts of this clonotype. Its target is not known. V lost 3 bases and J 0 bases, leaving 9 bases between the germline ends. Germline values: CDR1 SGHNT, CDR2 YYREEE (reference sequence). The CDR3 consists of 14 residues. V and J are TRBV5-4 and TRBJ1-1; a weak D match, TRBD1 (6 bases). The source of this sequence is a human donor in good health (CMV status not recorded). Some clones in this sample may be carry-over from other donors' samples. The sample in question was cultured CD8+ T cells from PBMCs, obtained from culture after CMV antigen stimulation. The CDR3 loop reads CASSSGVMNTEAFF. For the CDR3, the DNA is TGTGCCAGCAGCTCAGGGGTTATGAACACTGAAGCTTTCTTT.